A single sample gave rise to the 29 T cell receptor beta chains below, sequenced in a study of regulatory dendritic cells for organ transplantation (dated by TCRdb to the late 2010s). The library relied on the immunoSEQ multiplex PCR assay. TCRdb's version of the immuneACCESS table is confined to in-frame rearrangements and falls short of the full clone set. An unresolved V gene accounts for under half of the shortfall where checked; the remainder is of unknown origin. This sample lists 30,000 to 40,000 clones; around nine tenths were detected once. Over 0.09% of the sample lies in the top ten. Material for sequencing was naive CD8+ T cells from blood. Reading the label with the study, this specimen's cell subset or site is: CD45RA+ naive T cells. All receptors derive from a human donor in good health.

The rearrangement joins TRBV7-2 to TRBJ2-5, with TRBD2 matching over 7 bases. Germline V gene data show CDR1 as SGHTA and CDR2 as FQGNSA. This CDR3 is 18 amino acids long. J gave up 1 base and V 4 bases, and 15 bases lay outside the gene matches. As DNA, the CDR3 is TGTGCCAGCAGCTCCAGAAGGATGCTAGCGGAGATCCAAGAGACCCAGTACTTC. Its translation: CASSSRRMLAEIQETQYF.

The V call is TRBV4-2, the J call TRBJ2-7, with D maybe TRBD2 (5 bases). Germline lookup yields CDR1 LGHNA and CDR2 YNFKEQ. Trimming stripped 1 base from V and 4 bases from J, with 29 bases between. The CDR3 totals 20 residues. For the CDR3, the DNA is TGTGCCAGCAGCCAAGTGAGAGGGTCGGAGTGGGTCCCAACAGAGTACGAGCAGTACTTC. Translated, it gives CASSQVRGSEWVPTEYEQYF.

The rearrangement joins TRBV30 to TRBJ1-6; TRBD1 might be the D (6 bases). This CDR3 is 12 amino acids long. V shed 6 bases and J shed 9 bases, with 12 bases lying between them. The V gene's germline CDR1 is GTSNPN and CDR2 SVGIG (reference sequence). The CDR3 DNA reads TGTGCCTGCAGGGAAGGGGGTTCACCCCTCCACTTT. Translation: CACREGGSPLHF.

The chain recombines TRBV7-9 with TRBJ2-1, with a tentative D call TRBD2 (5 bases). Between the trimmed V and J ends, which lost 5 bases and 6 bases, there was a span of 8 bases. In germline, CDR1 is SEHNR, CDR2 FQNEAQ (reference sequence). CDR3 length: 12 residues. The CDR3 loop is CASSPGFNEQFF. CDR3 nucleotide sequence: TGTGCCAGCAGCCCGGGGTTCAATGAGCAGTTCTTC.

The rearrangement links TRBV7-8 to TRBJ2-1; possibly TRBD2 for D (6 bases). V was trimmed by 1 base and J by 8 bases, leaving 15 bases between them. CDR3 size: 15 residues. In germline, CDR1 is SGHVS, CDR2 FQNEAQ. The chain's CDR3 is CASSLGGDGEHEQFF. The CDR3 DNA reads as TGTGCCAGCAGCTTAGGGGGGGACGGAGAGCATGAGCAGTTCTTC.

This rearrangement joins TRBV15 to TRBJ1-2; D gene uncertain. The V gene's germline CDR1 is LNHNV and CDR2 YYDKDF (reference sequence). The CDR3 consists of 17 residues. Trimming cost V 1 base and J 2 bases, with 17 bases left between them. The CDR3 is CATSRAFEWSTNYGYTF. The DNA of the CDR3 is TGTGCCACCAGCAGAGCCTTTGAATGGTCCACCAACTATGGCTACACCTTC.

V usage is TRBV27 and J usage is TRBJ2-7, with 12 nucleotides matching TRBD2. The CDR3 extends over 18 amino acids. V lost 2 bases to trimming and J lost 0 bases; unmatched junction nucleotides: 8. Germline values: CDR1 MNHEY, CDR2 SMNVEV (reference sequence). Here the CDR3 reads CASSLPPTSGRGSYEQYF. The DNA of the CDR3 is TGTGCCAGCAGTTTACCCCCGACTAGCGGGAGAGGCTCCTACGAGCAGTACTTC.

The CDR3 bases are TGTGCCAGCAGCCCGGGAGGTGGGAAACTGTTTTTT. Translating gives CASSPGGGKLFF. The chain has TRBV5-4 and TRBJ1-4, with unresolved D. The CDR3 is 12 residues long. V was shortened by 4 bases and J by 11 bases, with 12 bases between the two germline ends. Germline CDR1 SGHNT, CDR2 YYREEE (reference sequence).

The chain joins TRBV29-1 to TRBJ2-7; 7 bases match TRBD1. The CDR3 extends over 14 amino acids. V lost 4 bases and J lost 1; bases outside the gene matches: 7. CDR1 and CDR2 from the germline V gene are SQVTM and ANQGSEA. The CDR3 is CSVGRDRESYEQYF. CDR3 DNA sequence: TGCAGCGTTGGAAGAGACAGGGAATCCTACGAGCAGTACTTC.

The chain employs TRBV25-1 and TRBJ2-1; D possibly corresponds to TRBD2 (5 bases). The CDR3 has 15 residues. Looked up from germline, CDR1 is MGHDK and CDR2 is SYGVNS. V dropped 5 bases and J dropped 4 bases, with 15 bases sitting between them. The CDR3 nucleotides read TGTGCCAGCAGTTTTGGAACGGGAATTTACAATGAGCAGTTCTTC. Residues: CASSFGTGIYNEQFF.

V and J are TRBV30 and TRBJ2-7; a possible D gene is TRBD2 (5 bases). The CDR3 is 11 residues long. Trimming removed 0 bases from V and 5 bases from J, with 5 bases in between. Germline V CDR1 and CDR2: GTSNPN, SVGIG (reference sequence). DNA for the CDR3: TGTGCCTGGAGTGTGGGAGACGAGCAGTACTTC. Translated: CAWSVGDEQYF.

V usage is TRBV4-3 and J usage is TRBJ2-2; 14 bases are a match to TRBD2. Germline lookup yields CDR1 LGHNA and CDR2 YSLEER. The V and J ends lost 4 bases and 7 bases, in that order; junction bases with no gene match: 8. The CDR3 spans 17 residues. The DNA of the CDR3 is TGCGCCAGCAGCCGCGGGACTAGCGGGAGTAACGGCGGGGAGCTGTTTTTT. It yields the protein CASSRGTSGSNGGELFF.

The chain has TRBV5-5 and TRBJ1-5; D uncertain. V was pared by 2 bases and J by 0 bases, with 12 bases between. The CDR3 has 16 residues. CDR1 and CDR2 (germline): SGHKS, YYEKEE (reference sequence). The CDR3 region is CASSFEGSYSNQPQHF. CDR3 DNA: TGTGCCAGCAGCTTTGAAGGATCCTATAGCAATCAGCCCCAGCATTTT. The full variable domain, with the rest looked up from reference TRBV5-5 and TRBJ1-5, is DAGVTQSPTHLIKTRGQQVTLRCSPISGHKSVSWYQQVLGQGPQFIFQYYEKEERGRGNFPDRFSARQFPNYSSELNVNALLLGDSALYLCASSFEGSYSNQPQHFGDGTRLSIL.

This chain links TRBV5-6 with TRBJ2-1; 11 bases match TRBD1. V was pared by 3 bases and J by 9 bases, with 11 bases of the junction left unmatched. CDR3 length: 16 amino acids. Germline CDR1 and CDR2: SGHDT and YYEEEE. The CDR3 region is CASSSAGTGGIVEQFF. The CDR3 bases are TGTGCCAGCAGCTCCGCCGGGACAGGGGGTATTGTTGAGCAGTTCTTC. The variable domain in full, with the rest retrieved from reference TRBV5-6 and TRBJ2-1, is DAGVTQSPTHLIKTRGQQVTLRCSPKSGHDTVSWYQQALGQGPQFIFQYYEEEERQRGNFPDRFSGHQFPNYSSELNVNALLLGDSALYLCASSSAGTGGIVEQFFGPGTRLTVL.

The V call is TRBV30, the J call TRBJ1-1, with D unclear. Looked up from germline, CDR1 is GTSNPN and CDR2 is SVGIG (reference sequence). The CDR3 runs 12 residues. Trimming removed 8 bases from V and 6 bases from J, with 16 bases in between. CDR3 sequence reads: CAHQETVPEAFF. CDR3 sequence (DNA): TGTGCCCACCAGGAGACGGTCCCTGAAGCTTTCTTT. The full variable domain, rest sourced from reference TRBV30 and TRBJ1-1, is SQTIHQWPATLVQPVGSPLSLECTVEGTSNPNLYWYRQAAGRGLQLLFYSVGIGQISSEVPQNLSASRPQDRQFILSSKKLLLSDSGFYLCAHQETVPEAFFGQGTRLTVV.

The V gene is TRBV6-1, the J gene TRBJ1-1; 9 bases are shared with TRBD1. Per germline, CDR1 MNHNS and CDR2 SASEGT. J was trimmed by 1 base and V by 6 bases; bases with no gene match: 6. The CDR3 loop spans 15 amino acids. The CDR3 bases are TGTGCCAGCAGCACCGGGACAGGGAGGAACACTGAAGCTTTCTTT. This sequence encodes CASSTGTGRNTEAFF.

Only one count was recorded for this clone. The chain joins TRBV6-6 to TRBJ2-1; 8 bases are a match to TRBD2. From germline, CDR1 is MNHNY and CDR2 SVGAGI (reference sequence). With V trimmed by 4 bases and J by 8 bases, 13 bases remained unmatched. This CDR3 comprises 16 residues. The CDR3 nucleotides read TGTGCCAGCAGTTTCCTTCAGCGGGAGTCGGGCGATGAGCAGTTCTTC. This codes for CASSFLQRESGDEQFF.

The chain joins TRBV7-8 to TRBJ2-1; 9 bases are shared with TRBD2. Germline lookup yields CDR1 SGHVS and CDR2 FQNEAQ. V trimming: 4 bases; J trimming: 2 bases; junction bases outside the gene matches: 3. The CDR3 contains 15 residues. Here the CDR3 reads CASSSTSGTYNEQFF. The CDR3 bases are TGTGCCAGCAGCTCGACTAGCGGAACCTACAATGAGCAGTTCTTC.

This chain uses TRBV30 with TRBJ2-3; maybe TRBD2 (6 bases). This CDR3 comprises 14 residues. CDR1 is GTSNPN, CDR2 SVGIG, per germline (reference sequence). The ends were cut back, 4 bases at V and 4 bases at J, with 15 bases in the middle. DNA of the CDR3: TGTGCCTGGATTATAGACGGGAGTTCAGATACGCAGTATTTT. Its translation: CAWIIDGSSDTQYF. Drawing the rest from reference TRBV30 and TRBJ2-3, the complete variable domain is SQTIHQWPATLVQPVGSPLSLECTVEGTSNPNLYWYRQAAGRGLQLLFYSVGIGQISSEVPQNLSASRPQDRQFILSSKKLLLSDSGFYLCAWIIDGSSDTQYFGPGTRLTVL.

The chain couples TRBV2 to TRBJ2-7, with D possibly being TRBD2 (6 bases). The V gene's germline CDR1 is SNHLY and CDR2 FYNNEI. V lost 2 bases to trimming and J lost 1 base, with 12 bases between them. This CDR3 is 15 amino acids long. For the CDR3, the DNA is TGTGCCAGCAGTGAATACGGGAGTTCATCCTACGAGCAGTACTTC. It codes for CASSEYGSSSYEQYF.

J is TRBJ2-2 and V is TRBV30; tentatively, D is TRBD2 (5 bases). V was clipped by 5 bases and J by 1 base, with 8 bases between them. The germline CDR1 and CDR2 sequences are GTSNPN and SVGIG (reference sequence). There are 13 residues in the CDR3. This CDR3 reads CAWGRENTGELFF. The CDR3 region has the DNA TGTGCCTGGGGACGGGAGAACACCGGGGAGCTGTTTTTT.

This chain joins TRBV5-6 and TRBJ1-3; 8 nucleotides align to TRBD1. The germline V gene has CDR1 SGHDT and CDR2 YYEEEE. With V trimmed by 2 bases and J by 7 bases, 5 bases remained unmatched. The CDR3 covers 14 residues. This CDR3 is CASSFGQGGNTIYF. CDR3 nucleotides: TGTGCCAGCAGCTTCGGACAGGGTGGGAACACCATATATTTT.

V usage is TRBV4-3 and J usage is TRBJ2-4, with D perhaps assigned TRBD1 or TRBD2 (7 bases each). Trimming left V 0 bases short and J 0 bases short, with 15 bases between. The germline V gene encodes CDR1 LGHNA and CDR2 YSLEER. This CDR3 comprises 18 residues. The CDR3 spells CASSQEVRGGLAKNIQYF. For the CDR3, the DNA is TGCGCCAGCAGCCAAGAGGTCAGGGGGGGCTTAGCCAAAAACATTCAGTACTTC.

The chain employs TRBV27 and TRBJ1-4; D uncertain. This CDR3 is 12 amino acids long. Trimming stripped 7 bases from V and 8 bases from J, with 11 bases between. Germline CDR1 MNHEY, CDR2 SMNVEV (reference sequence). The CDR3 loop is CASKRYNEKLFF. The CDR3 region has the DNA TGTGCCAGCAAACGTTATAACGAAAAACTGTTTTTT.

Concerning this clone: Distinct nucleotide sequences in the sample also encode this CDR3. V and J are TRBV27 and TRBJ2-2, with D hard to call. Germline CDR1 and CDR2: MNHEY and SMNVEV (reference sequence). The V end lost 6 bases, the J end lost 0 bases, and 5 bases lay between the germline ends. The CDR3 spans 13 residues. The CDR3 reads CASSLANTGELFF. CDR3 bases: TGTGCCAGCAGCCTCGCGAACACCGGGGAGCTGTTTTTT.

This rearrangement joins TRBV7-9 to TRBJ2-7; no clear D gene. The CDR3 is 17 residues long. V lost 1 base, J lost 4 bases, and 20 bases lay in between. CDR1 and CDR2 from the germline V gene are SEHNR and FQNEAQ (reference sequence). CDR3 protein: CASSLGWAATMRYEQYF. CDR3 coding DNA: TGTGCCAGCAGCTTAGGCTGGGCAGCCACGATGAGGTACGAGCAGTACTTC.

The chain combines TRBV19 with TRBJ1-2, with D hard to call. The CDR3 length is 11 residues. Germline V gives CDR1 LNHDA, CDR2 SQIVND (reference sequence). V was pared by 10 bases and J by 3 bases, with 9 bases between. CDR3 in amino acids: CATHSYYGYTF. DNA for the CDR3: TGTGCCACCCACTCGTACTATGGCTACACCTTC.

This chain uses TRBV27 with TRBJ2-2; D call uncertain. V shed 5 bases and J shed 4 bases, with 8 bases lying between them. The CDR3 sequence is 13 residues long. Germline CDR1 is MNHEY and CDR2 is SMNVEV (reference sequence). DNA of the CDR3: TGTGCCAGCAGTGTCGCCATCACCGGGGAGCTGTTTTTT. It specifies CASSVAITGELFF.

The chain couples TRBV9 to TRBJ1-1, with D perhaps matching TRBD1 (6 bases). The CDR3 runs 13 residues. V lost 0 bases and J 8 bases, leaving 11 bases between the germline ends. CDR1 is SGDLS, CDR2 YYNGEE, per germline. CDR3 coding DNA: TGTGCCAGCAGCGTAGGGGGGCAGACAGAAGCTTTCTTT. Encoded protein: CASSVGGQTEAFF.